The TCR beta chain described here comes from a study of Ad26.COV2.S vaccination and SARS-CoV-2 variants. Whole-study context: Donor joined the COV1001 Ad26.COV2.S trial arm. Ad26.COV2.S was injected intramuscularly once or twice, 56 days apart. Findings and caveats of the study: TCR breadth and depth estimates may have understated total T cell responses.

CDR3 length: 15 amino acids. Germline loops: CDR1 SGHRS, CDR2 YFSETQ. Trimming cost V 0 bases and J 0 bases, with 7 bases left between them. In regard to this clone: What it binds is not known.

Specified treatment: some 20 received Ad26.COV2.S at low or high dose, single or two shots; 5 received placebo; per-sample allocation not given. After the first vaccine or placebo injection, samples were drawn on day 63. The method was immunoSEQ multiplex PCR; TCRdb's version includes in-frame clones alone and lacks a portion of them. This table holds roughly 460,000 clones, 80% to 90% found once. This clonotype was sampled from a person between 18 and 59 years old who received the Ad26.COV2.S COVID-19 vaccine or a placebo. The chain recombines TRBV5-1 with TRBJ2-1, with D hard to call. This sample comprised peripheral blood, obtained in a trial of Ad26.COV2.S vaccine versus placebo. The CDR3 DNA sequence: TGCGCCAGCAGCTTGGACCCGAGCTCCTACAATGAGCAGTTCTTC. It specifies CASSLDPSSYNEQFF.